These 11 T cell receptor beta chains originate from one sample sequenced in a study of T cell repertoires in cytomegalovirus infection. MiXCR, run by TCRdb on the reads, gives a single entry per CDR3 protein. The data contain approximately 500,000 distinct CDR3 sequences, more than 15% of them seen just once; the ten biggest clones take up about 24%. The sample comprised CD8+ T cells from PBMCs. These receptors all come from a human donor in good health (CMV status not recorded). Some clones in this sample may be carry-over from other donors' samples.

This clonotype was seen at least ten times. The chain uses TRBV7-9 and TRBJ1-1, with a possible D match to TRBD1 (6 bases). Germline loops: CDR1 SEHNR, CDR2 FQNEAQ (reference sequence). Deletions cut 0 bases from V and 1 base from J, with 15 bases between. The CDR3 consists of 17 residues. CDR3 DNA sequence: TGTGCCAGCAGCTTAGCCCACAGGGTTATCGAGAACACTGAAGCTTTCTTT. It specifies CASSLAHRVIENTEAFF.

This clonotype turned up a few times. The chain carries TRBV27 and TRBJ2-2, with D possibly TRBD2 on 6 matching bases. The V end was cut by 2 bases, the J end by 3 bases, with 13 bases between. Germline V CDR1 and CDR2: MNHEY, SMNVEV (reference sequence). The CDR3 spans 16 residues. The CDR3: CASSLMWEVDTGELFF. DNA of the CDR3: TGTGCCAGCAGTTTAATGTGGGAGGTGGACACCGGGGAGCTGTTTTTT.

This clonotype was counted a few times. The V call is TRBV6-1, the J call TRBJ2-2, with 13 bases matching TRBD2. The CDR3 extends over 21 amino acids. Germline lookup yields CDR1 MNHNS and CDR2 SASEGT. Unmatched junction bases numbered 13, after V lost 0 bases and J lost 3 bases. The CDR3 spells CASSEAGPGLAGATYTGELFF. CDR3 DNA: TGTGCCAGCAGTGAAGCGGGCCCCGGACTAGCGGGAGCGACTTACACCGGGGAGCTGTTTTTT.

This clonotype has only a few counts. The V and J genes are TRBV27 and TRBJ1-4; D remains unclear. This CDR3 region has 15 residues. V dropped 1 base and J dropped 7 bases, with 13 bases sitting between them. CDR1 is MNHEY, CDR2 SMNVEV, per germline (reference sequence). The CDR3 DNA follows: TGTGCCAGCAGTTTATACGGATCCGAATTTGAAAAACTGTTTTTT. Translated: CASSLYGSEFEKLFF. The full variable domain, its missing parts supplied by reference TRBV27 and TRBJ1-4, is EAQVTQNPRYLITVTGKKLTVTCSQNMNHEYMSWYRQDPGLGLRQIYYSMNVEVTDKGDVPEGYKVSRKEKRNFPLILESPSPNQTSLYFCASSLYGSEFEKLFFGSGTQLSVL.

V is TRBV10-2 and J is TRBJ1-4; no clear D gene. Trimming removed 0 bases from V and 5 bases from J, with 10 bases in between. Germline loops: CDR1 WSHSY, CDR2 SAAADI. This CDR3 is built from 15 residues. The CDR3 sequence is CASSESGQANEKLFF. The CDR3 DNA reads TGCGCCAGCAGTGAGTCGGGTCAGGCAAATGAAAAACTGTTTTTT.

The V and J genes are TRBV5-1 and TRBJ1-1; no firm D call. Trimming took 0 bases from V and 0 from J, leaving 9 bases between them. The length of the CDR3 is 15 residues. Germline V gene data show CDR1 as SGHRS and CDR2 as YFSETQ. The CDR3 region has the DNA TGCGCCAGCAGCTTGGGACCGAGGGTGAACACTGAAGCTTTCTTT. As protein: CASSLGPRVNTEAFF.

V usage is TRBV6-1 and J usage is TRBJ2-2; weak D call: TRBD1 (5 bases). CDR1 and CDR2 from the germline V gene are MNHNS and SASEGT. The CDR3 has 15 amino acids. V was trimmed by 2 bases and J by 3 bases, leaving 10 bases between them. As DNA, the CDR3 is TGTGCCAGCAGTGAACGCAGGGTGGACACCGGGGAGCTGTTTTTT. Translating it yields CASSERRVDTGELFF.

This clonotype was recorded at least ten times. The chain is built from TRBV7-3 and TRBJ2-5, with 7 bases matching TRBD2. The CDR3 sequence is 15 residues long. CDR1 and CDR2 from the germline V gene are SGHTA and FQGTGA. Trimming cost V 2 bases and J 1 base; bases outside gene matches: 4. CDR3 coding DNA: TGTGCCAGCAGCTTATCCGGGGGGTCCCAAGAGACCCAGTACTTC. Translation gives CASSLSGGSQETQYF.

This clonotype was counted many times. V and J are TRBV27 and TRBJ2-1, with 11 bases that match TRBD2. Trimming took 5 bases from V and 9 from J; bases not matched to a gene: 6. CDR1 is MNHEY, CDR2 SMNVEV, per germline (reference sequence). The CDR3 is 14 residues long. In nucleotides, the CDR3 is TGTGCCAGCAGTCGGACTAGCGGGCCAGGTGAGCAGTTCTTC. The encoded protein is CASSRTSGPGEQFF.

This clonotype came up a few times. The chain links TRBV27 to TRBJ2-7; D gene uncertain. V was pared by 4 bases and J by 2 bases, with 9 bases between. CDR1 and CDR2 from the germline V gene are MNHEY and SMNVEV (reference sequence). The CDR3 runs 13 residues. CDR3 region: CASSSAWTYEQYF. CDR3 nucleotides: TGTGCCAGCAGTTCGGCCTGGACCTACGAGCAGTACTTC.

This clonotype showed up just a few times. V and J are TRBV2 and TRBJ2-2; tentatively, D is TRBD1 (6 bases). The CDR3 is 15 amino acids. The germline gives CDR1 SNHLY, CDR2 FYNNEI. The V gene lost 5 bases and the J gene lost 4 bases, with 14 bases spanning the gap. CDR3 DNA: TGTGCCAGCAGTACAGGGTATCGAGGCACCGGGGAGCTGTTTTTT. Its protein is CASSTGYRGTGELFF.